The T cell receptor beta chain under discussion was sequenced for a study of lymphopenia after photon versus proton radiotherapy. Overall study results and limits: Oligoclonal CD8+ Temra expansion after nadir drove photon patients' diversity drop.

Only in-frame clones appear in the TCRdb table, and some are missing; sequencing was by immunoSEQ multiplex PCR. The sample shows 150,000 to 200,000 clones, approximately 91% of them seen only once. This clone was picked up a small number of times. Antigen unknown. Distinct nucleotide sequences in the sample also encode this CDR3. The input for sequencing was peripheral blood, taken from a patient treated with photon-based radiotherapy. The receptor was isolated from a man between 45 and 60 years old with gastric cancer.

CDR3 region: CASSPPGQSNQPQHF. CDR3 nucleotides: TGTGCCAGCTCACCCCCGGGACAAAGCAATCAGCCCCAGCATTTT. This chain connects TRBV18 to TRBJ1-5; D possibly corresponds to TRBD1 (6 bases). V lost 3 bases to trimming and J lost 1 base, with 10 bases between them. The V gene's germline CDR1 is KGHSH and CDR2 LQKENI. The CDR3 sequence is 15 residues long.